These 22 T cell receptor beta chains came from one sample sequenced in a study of blood T cells in healthy people across ages. The use of a sample-barcoded 5' primer and a J-beta primer mix characterized a second PCR of 7 to 11 cycles. Each CDR3 protein gets one entry after TCRdb re-called the 5' RACE reads with MiXCR. The sample contains around 1,000,000 distinct CDR3 sequences, 35% to 40% of which appear only once. The sequencing sample was made of blood. The origin of the receptors is a man in his late teens or twenties in good health.

The V and J genes are TRBV4-1 and TRBJ1-4; TRBD1 might be the D (6 bases). The CDR3 loop spans 15 amino acids. Trimming pared 2 bases from V and 3 bases from J, leaving 10 bases between. Germline V gene lookup returns CDR1 MGHRA and CDR2 YSYEKL. CDR3 nucleotides: TGCGCCAGCAGCCAACGGACAGACTCTAATGAAAAACTGTTTTTT. Its protein product is CASSQRTDSNEKLFF.

The gene calls are TRBV9 and TRBJ2-5, with a possible D match to TRBD2 (5 bases). Germline V lookup: CDR1 SGDLS, CDR2 YYNGEE. V shed 1 base and J shed 11 bases, with 15 bases lying between them. This CDR3 comprises 13 residues. CDR3 residues: CASSVSFEGEQYF. The CDR3 region has the DNA TGTGCCAGCAGCGTATCCTTCGAGGGTGAGCAGTACTTC.

This clonotype was detected only a few times. The V gene is TRBV7-2, the J gene TRBJ1-1; 8 positions agree with TRBD1. Per the germline V gene, CDR1 is SGHTA and CDR2 is FQGNSA. CDR3 size: 15 residues. Trimming removed 5 bases from V and 0 bases from J; junction bases left unmatched: 5. CDR3 coding DNA: TGTGCCAGCAGCCCTCACAGGGGGATGAACACTGAAGCTTTCTTT. As protein: CASSPHRGMNTEAFF.

V gene TRBV4-3 combines with J gene TRBJ2-3, with D unclear. The CDR3 sequence is 13 residues long. With 2 bases removed from V and 6 bases from J, the gap between germline ends came to 9 bases. Germline CDR1 reads LGHNA; CDR2 reads YSLEER. The CDR3 DNA reads as TGCGCCAGCAGCCAACCACCTGCTGATACGCAGTATTTT. Protein: CASSQPPADTQYF.

This clonotype was observed a handful of times. This chain joins TRBV10-3 and TRBJ1-1, with 9 positions matching TRBD1. The germline CDR1 and CDR2 sequences are ENHRY and SYGVKD. The CDR3 sequence is 14 residues long. J was trimmed by 6 bases and V by 5 bases; bases with no gene match: 7. CDR3 loop: CAISRDRVGAEAFF. The CDR3 DNA reads as TGTGCCATCAGTCGGGACAGGGTAGGCGCTGAAGCTTTCTTT.

Only a few counts were recorded for this clonotype. This chain connects TRBV20-1 to TRBJ2-3; no reliable D call. The ends were cut back, 4 bases at V and 2 bases at J, with 13 bases in the middle. The CDR3 length is 14 residues. Germline CDR1 DFQATT, CDR2 SNEGSKA (reference sequence). Here the CDR3 reads CSAIPPHITDTQYF. In DNA form, the CDR3 reads TGCAGTGCTATCCCCCCGCACATCACAGATACGCAGTATTTT.

The V call is TRBV6-5, the J call TRBJ1-1; 9 nucleotides agree with TRBD1. Germline trimming cut 6 bases from V and 0 bases from J; bases unmatched to any gene: 5. The germline V gene encodes CDR1 MNHEY and CDR2 SVGAGI. CDR3 length: 15 amino acids. The CDR3 loop reads CASSLQGAMNTEAFF. In DNA, the CDR3 is TGTGCCAGCAGCCTACAGGGGGCTATGAACACTGAAGCTTTCTTT.

The chain links TRBV4-3 to TRBJ2-2, with TRBD2 matching 8 bases. This CDR3 contains 16 residues. After removal of 0 bases from V and 1 base from J, the junction contained 1 base not matched to a gene. CDR1 and CDR2 from the germline V gene are LGHNA and YSLEER. The chain's CDR3 is CASSQDTSGNTGELFF. CDR3 DNA sequence: TGCGCCAGCAGCCAAGATACTAGCGGGAACACCGGGGAGCTGTTTTTT.

The V call is TRBV4-3, the J call TRBJ2-4; D unresolved. Trimming took 1 base from V and 2 from J, leaving 9 bases between them. The CDR3 has 15 amino acids. Germline V gene data show CDR1 as LGHNA and CDR2 as YSLEER. The CDR3 bases are TGCGCCAGCAGCCAAGGGGTAGGCTCCAAAAACATTCAGTACTTC. Translation gives CASSQGVGSKNIQYF.

This chain connects TRBV9 to TRBJ2-5, with D possibly being TRBD1 (6 bases). Trimming removed 4 bases from V and 2 bases from J, with 24 bases in between. The CDR3 is made up of 18 amino acids. CDR1 SGDLS and CDR2 YYNGEE come from the germline V gene. The CDR3 is CASSPRIMDSYTQETQYF. CDR3 DNA sequence: TGTGCCAGCAGCCCCCGAATTATGGACAGTTACACTCAAGAGACCCAGTACTTC.

This sequence joins TRBV3-1 and TRBJ2-7; 9 nucleotides align to TRBD2. The CDR3 sequence is 15 residues long. CDR1 is LGHDT, CDR2 YNNKEL, per germline (reference sequence). V dropped 2 bases and J dropped 1; count of bases not matched to a gene: 3. Here the CDR3 reads CASSQSGGRSYEQYF. CDR3 nucleotides: TGTGCCAGCAGCCAAAGCGGGGGGCGATCCTACGAGCAGTACTTC.

V is TRBV12-3 or TRBV12-4 and J is TRBJ1-2, with D hard to call. V was pared by 0 bases and J by 0 bases, with 17 bases between. There are 18 residues in the CDR3. The CDR3: CASSLAGAVGLPNYGYTF. DNA for the CDR3: TGTGCCAGCAGTTTAGCGGGCGCCGTGGGTCTTCCTAACTATGGCTACACCTTC.

The rearrangement joins TRBV18 to TRBJ1-4; D is unresolved. This CDR3 is built from 14 residues. Germline values: CDR1 KGHSH, CDR2 LQKENI. V was pared by 5 bases and J by 8 bases, with 15 bases between. The CDR3 sequence: CASSKASVEEKLFF. The CDR3 coding sequence is TGTGCCAGCTCAAAGGCTTCGGTCGAGGAAAAACTGTTTTTT.

V is TRBV2 and J is TRBJ1-2; D is unclear. Trimming left V 6 bases short and J 4 bases short, with 12 bases between. CDR1 SNHLY and CDR2 FYNNEI come from the germline V gene. The CDR3 loop spans 13 amino acids. CDR3 DNA sequence: TGTGCCAGCAGCCAGGCTGCGCCCTATGGCTACACCTTC. The encoded protein is CASSQAAPYGYTF.

This clonotype was detected only once. The gene calls are TRBV27 and TRBJ1-2; tentatively, D is TRBD1 (5 bases). This CDR3 has 13 residues. Per germline, CDR1 MNHEY and CDR2 SMNVEV (reference sequence). V was pared by 4 bases and J by 8 bases, with 14 bases between. The DNA of the CDR3 is TGTGCCAGCAGTTGGGGGTTGGGAGGGGGCTACACCTTC. Translated: CASSWGLGGGYTF.

This clonotype turned up a few times. The chain has TRBV6-2 or TRBV6-3 and TRBJ2-1; D is undetermined. CDR1 is MNHEY and CDR2 is SVGEGT in the germline V gene. The CDR3 extends over 12 amino acids. Trimming removed 2 bases from V and 10 bases from J, with 9 bases in between. In DNA form, the CDR3 reads TGTGCCAGCAGTTACGCGTTGGTAGAGCAGTTCTTC. Its translation: CASSYALVEQFF.

In this sample, this clonotype turned up once. The V gene is TRBV20-1, the J gene TRBJ2-2; D call uncertain. The CDR3 sequence is 14 residues long. Trimming took 6 bases from V and 1 from J, leaving 12 bases between them. From germline, CDR1 is DFQATT and CDR2 SNEGSKA (reference sequence). The CDR3 is CSARPWENTGELFF. CDR3 nucleotide sequence: TGCAGTGCGAGACCCTGGGAGAACACCGGGGAGCTGTTTTTT.

This clonotype was seen a few times. The V and J genes are TRBV5-5 and TRBJ2-3; the D gene is possibly TRBD2 (5 bases). Germline values: CDR1 SGHKS, CDR2 YYEKEE (reference sequence). The CDR3 has 13 residues. V lost 4 bases to trimming and J lost 4 bases, with 10 bases between them. The CDR3 spells CASSGLPADTQYF. In DNA, the CDR3 is TGTGCCAGCAGCGGACTCCCCGCAGATACGCAGTATTTT.

This clonotype was seen once. This clone may be a read error of a much larger clone one base away. The rearrangement uses TRBV6-6 and TRBJ2-7; D gene ambiguous. Germline V gene data show CDR1 as MNHNY and CDR2 as SVGAGI (reference sequence). V lost 4 bases and J lost 5, with 9 bases in between. The CDR3 has 12 residues. The CDR3 sequence: CASSSDGNEQYF. CDR3 sequence (DNA): TGTGCCAGCAGTTCGGACGGAAACGAGCAGTACTTC.

The table lists this clonotype with a few counts. The DNA of the CDR3 is TGTGCCAGCAGTTTAGGGGAGACGAACACTGAAGCTTTCTTT. It encodes CASSLGETNTEAFF. J is TRBJ1-1 and V is TRBV12-3 or TRBV12-4, with no clear D. V lost 1 base and J 1 base, leaving 7 bases between the germline ends. The CDR3 has 14 residues.

This sequence joins TRBV7-2 and TRBJ1-1, with D unresolved. Germline CDR1 reads SGHTA; CDR2 reads FQGNSA. V was clipped by 5 bases and J by 3 bases, with 19 bases between them. The CDR3 is 16 residues long. The CDR3 DNA sequence: TGTGCCAGCAGCCCCTCCGGCAGGAGGCCACACACTGAAGCTTTCTTT. Protein sequence: CASSPSGRRPHTEAFF.

This clonotype was observed a few times. The chain joins TRBV5-1 to TRBJ1-6; the D is unclear. V was clipped by 6 bases and J by 8 bases, with 15 bases between them. From germline, CDR1 is SGHRS and CDR2 YFSETQ. The CDR3 totals 14 residues. CDR3 region: CASTYGSNDSPLHF. The CDR3 region has the DNA TGCGCCAGCACGTACGGGAGCAACGATTCACCCCTCCACTTT.